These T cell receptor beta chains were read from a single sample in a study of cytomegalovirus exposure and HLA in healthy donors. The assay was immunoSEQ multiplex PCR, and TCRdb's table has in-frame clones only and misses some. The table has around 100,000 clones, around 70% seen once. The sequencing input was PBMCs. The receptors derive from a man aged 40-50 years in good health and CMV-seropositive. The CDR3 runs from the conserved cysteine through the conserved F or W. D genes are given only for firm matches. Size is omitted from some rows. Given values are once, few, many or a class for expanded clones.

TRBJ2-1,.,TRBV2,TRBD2,CASRKTSGSWYNEQFF,TGTGCCAGCAGGAAGACTAGCGGGAGTTGGTACAATGAGCAGTTCTTC
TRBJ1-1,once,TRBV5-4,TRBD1,CASSFGQGGTEAFF,TGTGCCAGCAGTTTCGGACAGGGGGGGACTGAAGCTTTCTTT
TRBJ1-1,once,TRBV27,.,CASSLLQTGTLSNTEAFF,TGTGCCAGCAGCCTCCTCCAGACCGGGACTTTGAGTAACACTGAAGCTTTCTTT
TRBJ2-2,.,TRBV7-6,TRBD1,CASSLPLQGDANTGELFF,TGTGCCAGCAGCTTACCGCTCCAGGGGGACGCGAACACCGGGGAGCTGTTTTTT
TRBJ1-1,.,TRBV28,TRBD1,CASSSGRGQAFF,TGTGCCAGCAGTTCCGGGAGGGGGCAAGCTTTCTTT
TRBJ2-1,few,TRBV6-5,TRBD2,CASSYLAGNEQFF,TGTGCCAGCAGTTACCTAGCGGGCAATGAGCAGTTCTTC
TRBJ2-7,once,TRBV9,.,CASSVEGSSPYEQYF,TGTGCCAGCAGCGTAGAAGGGTCTAGCCCCTACGAGCAGTACTTC
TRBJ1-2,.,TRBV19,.,CASRKMTGTYGYTF,TGTGCCAGTAGGAAGATGACAGGCACCTATGGCTACACCTTC
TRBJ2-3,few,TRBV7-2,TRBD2,CASSLGDLAGGLTDTQYF,TGTGCCAGCAGCTTAGGGGACCTAGCGGGGGGATTGACAGATACGCAGTATTTT
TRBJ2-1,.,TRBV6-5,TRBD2,CASSQTSGSYNEQFF,TGTGCCAGCAGTCAGACTAGCGGGAGCTACAATGAGCAGTTCTTC
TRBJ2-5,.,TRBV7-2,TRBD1,CASSHRQGAETQYF,TGTGCCAGCAGCCACAGACAGGGGGCAGAGACCCAGTACTTC
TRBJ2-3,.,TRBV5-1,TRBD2,CASSSGLAGYTDTQYF,TGCGCCAGCAGCTCCGGACTAGCGGGTTACACAGATACGCAGTATTTT
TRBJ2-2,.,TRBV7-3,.,CASSPRGNTGELFF,TGTGCCAGCAGCCCCCGAGGGAACACCGGGGAGCTGTTTTTT
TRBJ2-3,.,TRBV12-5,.,CASGLVLFDTQYF,TGTGCTAGTGGTTTGGTACTGTTCGATACGCAGTATTTT
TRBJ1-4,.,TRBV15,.,CATSRSKGVTNEKLFF,TGTGCCACCAGCAGAAGCAAAGGAGTCACTAATGAAAAACTGTTTTTT
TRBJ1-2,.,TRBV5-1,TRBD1,CASSPGQGARGYGYTF,TGCGCCAGCAGCCCGGGACAGGGGGCGCGTGGCTATGGCTACACCTTC
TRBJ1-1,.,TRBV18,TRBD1,CASSPGMDRAQTEAFF,TGTGCCAGCTCACCGGGAATGGACAGGGCTCAAACGGAAGCTTTCTTT
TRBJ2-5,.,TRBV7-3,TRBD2,CASSSRTSGRGIETQYF,TGTGCCAGCAGCTCCCGGACTAGCGGGAGGGGAATAGAGACCCAGTACTTC
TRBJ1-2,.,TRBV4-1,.,CASSQVETLPNYGYTF,TGCGCCAGCAGCCAAGTCGAGACACTCCCTAACTATGGCTACACCTTC
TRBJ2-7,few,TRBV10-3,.,CAIRELTGLEQYF,TGTGCCATCAGGGAACTTACAGGGCTCGAGCAGTACTTC
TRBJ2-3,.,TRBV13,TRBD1,CASSLQGGVITDTQYF,TGTGCCAGCAGCCTACAGGGGGGAGTCATCACAGATACGCAGTATTTT
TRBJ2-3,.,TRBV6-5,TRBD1,CASRTGATDTQYF,TGTGCCAGCAGGACAGGGGCCACAGATACGCAGTATTTT
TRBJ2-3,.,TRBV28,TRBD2,CASSPRTSGTTDTQYF,TGTGCCAGCAGTCCGCGGACTAGCGGGACCACAGATACGCAGTATTTT
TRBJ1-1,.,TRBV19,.,CASSIGGDSTEAFF,TGTGCCAGTAGTATAGGCGGAGATTCCACTGAAGCTTTCTTT
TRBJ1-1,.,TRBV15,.,CATSSPPPGVDTEAFF,TGTGCCACCAGCAGCCCCCCTCCGGGGGTGGACACTGAAGCTTTCTTT
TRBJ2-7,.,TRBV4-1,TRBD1,CASSPRTGPYEQYF,TGCGCCAGCAGCCCACGGACAGGACCCTACGAGCAGTACTTC
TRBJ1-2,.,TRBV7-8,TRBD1,CASSLGAGGGGYTF,TGTGCCAGCAGCTTAGGGGCAGGGGGCGGGGGCTACACCTTC
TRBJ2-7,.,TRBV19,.,CASSNIGGSYEQYF,TGTGCCAGTAGTAACATTGGCGGCTCCTACGAGCAGTACTTC
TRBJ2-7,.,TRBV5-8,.,CASSFYSGYEQYF,TGTGCCAGCAGCTTTTACTCCGGCTACGAGCAGTACTTC
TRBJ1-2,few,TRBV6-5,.,CASSAPGLAEGYTF,TGTGCCAGCAGTGCCCCGGGACTTGCGGAGGGCTACACCTTC
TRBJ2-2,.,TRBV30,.,CAWSGGATNTGELFF,TGTGCCTGGAGTGGAGGCGCGACTAACACCGGGGAGCTGTTTTTT
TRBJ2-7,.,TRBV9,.,CASSVGGNYEQYF,TGTGCCAGCAGCGTAGGAGGAAACTACGAGCAGTACTTC
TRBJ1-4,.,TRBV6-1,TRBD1,CASRGQTNRGEKLFF,TGTGCCAGCAGGGGACAGACGAACCGAGGGGAAAAACTGTTTTTT
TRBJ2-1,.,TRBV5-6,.,CASSLGVAPTYNEQFF,TGTGCCAGCAGCTTGGGGGTAGCGCCTACCTACAATGAGCAGTTCTTC
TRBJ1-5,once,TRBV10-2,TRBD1,CASSPGTGVRQPQHF,TGCGCCAGCAGCCCCGGGACAGGGGTACGGCAGCCCCAGCATTTT